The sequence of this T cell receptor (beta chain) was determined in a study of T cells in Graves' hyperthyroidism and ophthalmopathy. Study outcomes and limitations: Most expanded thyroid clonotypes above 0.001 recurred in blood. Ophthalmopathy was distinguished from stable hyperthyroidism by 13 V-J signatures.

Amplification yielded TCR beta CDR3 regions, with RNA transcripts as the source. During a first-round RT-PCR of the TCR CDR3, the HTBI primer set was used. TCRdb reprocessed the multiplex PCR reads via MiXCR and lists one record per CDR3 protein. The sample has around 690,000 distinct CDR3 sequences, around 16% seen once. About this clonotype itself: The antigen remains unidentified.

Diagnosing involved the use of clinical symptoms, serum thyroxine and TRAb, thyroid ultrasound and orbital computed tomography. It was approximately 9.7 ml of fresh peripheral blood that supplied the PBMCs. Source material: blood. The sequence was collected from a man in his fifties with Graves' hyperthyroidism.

This CDR3 is CASSYRAPLAGVASGELFF. The DNA of the CDR3 is TGTGCCAGCAGTTATAGAGCACCCCTCGCGGGAGTAGCAAGCGGGGAGCTGTTTTTT. The genes are TRBV6-2 or TRBV6-3 and TRBJ2-2, with 7 bases identical to TRBD2. CDR3 length: 19 residues. In germline, CDR1 is MNHEY, CDR2 SVGEGT. Unmatched junction bases numbered 20, after V lost 3 bases and J lost 7 bases.